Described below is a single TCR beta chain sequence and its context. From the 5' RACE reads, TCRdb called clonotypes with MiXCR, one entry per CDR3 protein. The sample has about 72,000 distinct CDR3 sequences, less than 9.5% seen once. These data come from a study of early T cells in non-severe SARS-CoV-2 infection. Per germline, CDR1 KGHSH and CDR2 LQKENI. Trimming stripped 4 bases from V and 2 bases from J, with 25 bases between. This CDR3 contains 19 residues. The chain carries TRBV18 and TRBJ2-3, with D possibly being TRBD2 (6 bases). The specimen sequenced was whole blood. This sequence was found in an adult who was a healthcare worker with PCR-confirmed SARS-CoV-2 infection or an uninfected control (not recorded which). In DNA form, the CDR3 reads TGTGCCAGCTCACGAGAGTTAGCGGAGGTCCCCTCGGACACAGATACGCAGTATTTT. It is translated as CASSRELAEVPSDTDTQYF.